The 26 T cell receptor beta chains listed next were all sequenced from one sample in a study of shared clonotypes between healthy human individuals (TCRdb year 2020). The protocol used for the library was the immunoSEQ multiplex PCR assay. TCRdb retrieved this table from immuneACCESS and kept in-frame rearrangements only. Not all clones are present; in checked studies, unresolved V genes account for under half, and no reason is known for the remainder. Present in this sample are some 1 million clones, about three quarters of which were seen just once. The ten biggest clones cover 1.4% of the sample. Source material: memory CD4+ T cells sorted from blood. What this sample's cell subset or site label stands for: CD45RA-negative fraction. These receptors were collected from a man aged 18 to 30 in good health.

A remark on this clone: Other DNA sequences of this sample code for an identical CDR3. The rearrangement links TRBV5-1 to TRBJ1-1; a weak D match, TRBD1 (6 bases). CDR1 and CDR2 from the germline V gene are SGHRS and YFSETQ. Trimming took 4 bases from V and 0 from J, leaving 10 bases between them. The length of the CDR3 is 14 residues. Here the CDR3 reads CASSPQGMNTEAFF. The CDR3 region has the DNA TGCGCCAGCAGCCCACAGGGAATGAACACTGAAGCTTTCTTT.

The chain combines TRBV5-4 with TRBJ2-7; D ambiguous. With 2 bases removed from V and 3 bases from J, the gap between germline ends came to 6 bases. This CDR3 is 12 amino acids long. CDR1 is SGHNT, CDR2 YYREEE, per germline (reference sequence). The CDR3 region has the DNA TGTGCCAGCAGCTTAGACTTCTACGAGCAGTACTTC. Translating gives CASSLDFYEQYF. The entire variable domain, with the rest obtained from reference TRBV5-4 and TRBJ2-7, is as follows: ETGVTQSPTHLIKTRGQQVTLRCSSQSGHNTVSWYQQALGQGPQFIFQYYREEENGRGNFPPRFSGLQFPNYSSELNVNALELDDSALYLCASSLDFYEQYFGPGTRLTVT.

A word on this clone: In the same sample, other DNA sequences code for this CDR3. CDR3 sequence: CASSFDRGETQYF. CDR3 DNA sequence: TGTGCCAGCAGTTTCGACAGGGGCGAGACCCAGTACTTC. The genes are TRBV28 and TRBJ2-5, with 8 bases fitting TRBD1. The length of the CDR3 is 13 residues. Trimming removed 3 bases from V and 5 bases from J; junction bases left unmatched: 2. CDR1 is MDHEN and CDR2 is SYDVKM in the germline V gene. The full variable domain, in which reference TRBV28 and TRBJ2-5 provide the parts outside the CDR3, is DVKVTQSSRYLVKRTGEKVFLECVQDMDHENMFWYRQDPGLGLRLIYFSYDVKMKEKGDIPEGYSVSREKKERFSLILESASTNQTSMYLCASSFDRGETQYFGPGTRLLVL.

The J gene is TRBJ1-4, the V gene TRBV2; D gene ambiguous. CDR1 and CDR2 (germline): SNHLY, FYNNEI. With 4 bases removed from V and 7 bases from J, the gap between germline ends came to 16 bases. This CDR3 comprises 15 residues. The DNA for the CDR3 is TGTGCCAGCAGTGGGGATAAGGAGGGCATTGAAAAACTGTTTTTT. Protein product: CASSGDKEGIEKLFF.

V gene TRBV30 combines with J gene TRBJ2-7; weak D call: TRBD1 (6 bases). From germline, CDR1 is GTSNPN and CDR2 SVGIG (reference sequence). V lost 3 bases, J lost 2 bases, and 14 bases lay in between. CDR3 length: 14 amino acids. The CDR3 nucleotides are TGTGCCTGGAGGCCGGGACAACCTACCTACGAGCAGTACTTC. As protein: CAWRPGQPTYEQYF.

The gene calls are TRBV5-4 and TRBJ2-3; D not resolved. V lost 3 bases and J lost 1, with 9 bases in between. Germline CDR1 reads SGHNT; CDR2 reads YYREEE (reference sequence). The CDR3 spans 14 residues. The CDR3 reads CASSSLDRTDTQYF. The CDR3 DNA sequence: TGTGCCAGCAGCTCCTTGGATCGCACAGATACGCAGTATTTT.

J is TRBJ1-2 and V is TRBV7-2; 7 nucleotides match TRBD1. CDR3 length: 14 residues. V lost 5 bases, J lost 5 bases, and 8 bases stayed unmatched. Germline V gives CDR1 SGHTA, CDR2 FQGNSA. CDR3 coding DNA: TGTGCCAGCAGCCTCCGGGACAGCCCATATGGCTACACCTTC. As protein: CASSLRDSPYGYTF.

Only a few counts were recorded for this clone. The rearrangement links TRBV9 to TRBJ1-5; D is uncertain. This CDR3 has 15 amino acids. The germline CDR1 and CDR2 sequences are SGDLS and YYNGEE. Trimming cost V 0 bases and J 0 bases, with 7 bases left between them. This CDR3 is CASSVGGLSNQPQHF. Here the CDR3 DNA reads TGTGCCAGCAGCGTAGGAGGACTTAGCAATCAGCCCCAGCATTTT. The entire variable domain, with the rest obtained from reference TRBV9 and TRBJ1-5, is as follows: DSGVTQTPKHLITATGQRVTLRCSPRSGDLSVYWYQQSLDQGLQFLIQYYNGEERAKGNILERFSAQQFPDLHSELNLSSLELGDSALYFCASSVGGLSNQPQHFGDGTRLSIL.

This clone has a handful of counts. This chain links TRBV6-1 with TRBJ2-3; D not resolved. The germline gives CDR1 MNHNS, CDR2 SASEGT. This CDR3 has 14 amino acids. The V end lost 6 bases, the J end lost 1 base, and 11 bases lay between the germline ends. The CDR3 DNA reads as TGTGCCAGCAGCACTTCGCCTGGCACAGATACGCAGTATTTT. The encoded protein is CASSTSPGTDTQYF.

The chain has TRBV9 and TRBJ1-1; D possibly corresponds to TRBD1 (5 bases). Germline V gene sequence: CDR1 SGDLS, CDR2 YYNGEE. Trimming shortened V by 0 bases and J by 2 bases, and 14 bases separated the two germline ends. CDR3 length: 16 residues. CDR3 sequence reads: CASSVGSRGGNTEAFF. CDR3 nucleotides: TGTGCCAGCAGCGTAGGATCTAGGGGAGGTAACACTGAAGCTTTCTTT.

The CDR3 loop reads CSAPGFEQYF. The CDR3, as DNA: TGCAGTGCTCCGGGGTTTGAGCAGTACTTC. The rearrangement uses TRBV20-1 and TRBJ2-7; weak D call: TRBD2 (5 bases). CDR1 and CDR2 (germline): DFQATT, SNEGSKA (reference sequence). V was pared by 5 bases and J by 7 bases, with 9 bases between. This CDR3 spans 10 amino acids.

This chain joins TRBV4-1 and TRBJ1-1; D gene unclear. V lost 4 bases and J lost 0, with 21 bases in between. The CDR3 has 18 residues. From germline, CDR1 is MGHRA and CDR2 YSYEKL. The DNA for the CDR3 is TGCGCCAGCAGCCCCTGGGGAAGAAATCTCAATGTGAACACTGAAGCTTTCTTT. Encoded protein: CASSPWGRNLNVNTEAFF.

Note on this clone: The same CDR3 can be traced to other DNA sequences in this sample. The V gene is TRBV5-4, the J gene TRBJ1-1; D might be TRBD1 (5 bases). Trimming shortened V by 2 bases and J by 1 base, and 12 bases separated the two germline ends. The length of the CDR3 is 15 residues. Germline V CDR1 and CDR2: SGHNT, YYREEE (reference sequence). CDR3 amino acids: CASSLNAGQNTEAFF. DNA of the CDR3: TGTGCCAGCAGCTTAAATGCAGGGCAGAACACTGAAGCTTTCTTT.

The chain links TRBV5-1 to TRBJ1-5; 7 bases map to TRBD1. The trim removed 0 bases at V and 7 bases at J, leaving 7 bases unmatched. Germline CDR1 SGHRS, CDR2 YFSETQ. The CDR3 is 15 amino acids. The CDR3, as DNA: TGCGCCAGCAGCTTGGAGGGGACAGAACTACAGCCCCAGCATTTT. Translating it yields CASSLEGTELQPQHF.

To note about this clone: The sample contains more than one DNA sequence encoding this CDR3. The chain employs TRBV28 and TRBJ1-1; TRBD1 matches at 7 bases. CDR3 length: 16 residues. J was trimmed by 1 base and V by 2 bases; bases with no gene match: 7. Per the germline V gene, CDR1 is MDHEN and CDR2 is SYDVKM. Here the CDR3 DNA reads TGTGCCAGCAGTTTAGAAGGGGGCGCTGGGAACACTGAAGCTTTCTTT. It codes for CASSLEGGAGNTEAFF. Full variable domain (remainder filled in from reference TRBV28 and TRBJ1-1): DVKVTQSSRYLVKRTGEKVFLECVQDMDHENMFWYRQDPGLGLRLIYFSYDVKMKEKGDIPEGYSVSREKKERFSLILESASTNQTSMYLCASSLEGGAGNTEAFFGQGTRLTVV.

This chain links TRBV2 with TRBJ1-6, with unresolved D. The CDR3 is 17 residues long. Trimming removed 0 bases from V and 7 bases from J, with 16 bases in between. Germline V gene sequence: CDR1 SNHLY, CDR2 FYNNEI. The CDR3 nucleotides are TGTGCCAGCAGTGAAGCGCTTATTGGGGAAATCAATTCACCCCTCCACTTT. It is translated as CASSEALIGEINSPLHF.

The CDR3: CASSETGYSNQPQHF. For the CDR3, the DNA is TGTGCCAGCAGCGAGACGGGGTATAGCAATCAGCCCCAGCATTTT. V is TRBV9 and J is TRBJ1-5; D is unresolved. The ends were cut back, 3 bases at V and 0 bases at J, with 10 bases in the middle. CDR1 SGDLS and CDR2 YYNGEE come from the germline V gene. This CDR3 spans 15 amino acids.

The chain recombines TRBV18 with TRBJ2-2; 11 nucleotides line up with TRBD1. The CDR3 consists of 17 residues. The germline CDR1 and CDR2 sequences are KGHSH and LQKENI. V trimming: 0 bases; J trimming: 1 base; junction bases outside the gene matches: 1. CDR3 nucleotides: TGTGCCAGCTCACCACCCGGGACAGGGGGGAACACCGGGGAGCTGTTTTTT. Translated: CASSPPGTGGNTGELFF.

The chain joins TRBV7-3 to TRBJ1-2; D gene unclear. Trimming took 4 bases from V and 0 from J, leaving 12 bases between them. This CDR3 is 15 amino acids long. Germline-derived CDR1 and CDR2 are SGHTA and FQGTGA. The CDR3 loop is CASSSGFAPNYGYTF. CDR3 bases: TGTGCCAGCAGCTCCGGTTTCGCCCCTAACTATGGCTACACCTTC.

V usage is TRBV11-3 and J usage is TRBJ2-1, with D unresolved. The CDR3 covers 14 residues. Trimming stripped 1 base from V and 9 bases from J, with 13 bases between. Germline V CDR1 and CDR2: SGHNT, YENEEA. The CDR3 region is CASSLVRGSTEQFF. CDR3 nucleotide sequence: TGTGCCAGCAGCTTAGTGAGAGGTAGTACTGAGCAGTTCTTC. The variable domain in full, completed from reference TRBV11-3 and TRBJ2-1, reads EAGVVQSPRYKIIEKKQPVAFWCNPISGHNTLYWYLQNLGQGPELLIRYENEEAVDDSQLPKDRFSAERLKGVDSTLKIQPAELGDSAVYLCASSLVRGSTEQFFGPGTRLTVL.

Points on this clone: Distinct nucleotide sequences in the sample also encode this CDR3. V and J are TRBV30 and TRBJ1-1; 9 bases match TRBD1. The CDR3 has 13 residues. Trimming cost V 1 base and J 4 bases; bases outside gene matches: 1. Germline CDR1 GTSNPN, CDR2 SVGIG (reference sequence). CDR3 sequence reads: CAWSGQGGTEAFF. Here the CDR3 DNA reads TGTGCCTGGAGTGGACAGGGGGGCACTGAAGCTTTCTTT.

V and J are TRBV7-2 and TRBJ2-7; weak D call: TRBD2 (5 bases). The CDR3 runs 14 residues. The germline V gene has CDR1 SGHTA and CDR2 FQGNSA. The germline V and J ends were trimmed by 2 bases and 3 bases, with 11 bases remaining between them. The CDR3 bases are TGTGCCAGCAGCTTACCTTCGGGGAACTACGAGCAGTACTTC. Its translation: CASSLPSGNYEQYF.

This clone was observed a few times. The sample has other DNA sequences that encode this CDR3 too. The V gene is TRBV15, the J gene TRBJ1-5; 11 positions match TRBD1. V shed 3 bases and J 5 bases; nucleotides not matched to a gene: 3. The CDR3 spans 15 residues. CDR1 is LNHNV, CDR2 YYDKDF, per germline (reference sequence). The CDR3 reads CATSSPGQGDQPQHF. DNA for the CDR3: TGTGCCACCAGCAGTCCGGGACAGGGGGATCAGCCCCAGCATTTT.

The chain recombines TRBV5-4 with TRBJ1-1; TRBD1 is a possible D gene (5 bases). With 3 bases removed from V and 1 base from J, the gap between germline ends came to 22 bases. The CDR3 loop spans 18 amino acids. Germline CDR1 and CDR2: SGHNT and YYREEE (reference sequence). The CDR3 protein is CASSSLFSGTVPNTEAFF. The DNA for the CDR3 is TGTGCCAGCAGCTCTCTCTTTTCCGGGACGGTTCCGAACACTGAAGCTTTCTTT.

This CDR3 reads CASSLGGWGDSPLHF. DNA of the CDR3: TGTGCCAGCAGTTTAGGGGGATGGGGTGATTCACCCCTCCACTTT. The chain has TRBV28 and TRBJ1-6; possibly TRBD1 for D (5 bases). V was cut by 2 bases and J by 8 bases, with 13 bases left in between. This CDR3 contains 15 residues. Germline-derived CDR1 and CDR2 are MDHEN and SYDVKM.

The chain combines TRBV7-3 with TRBJ1-6; D is perhaps TRBD1 (6 bases). In germline, CDR1 is SGHTA, CDR2 FQGTGA. Between the trimmed V and J ends, which lost 5 bases and 5 bases, there was a span of 13 bases. This CDR3 spans 15 amino acids. The CDR3 region is CASSLGQPHNSPLHF. DNA for the CDR3: TGTGCCAGCAGCCTTGGACAGCCTCATAATTCACCCCTCCACTTT.